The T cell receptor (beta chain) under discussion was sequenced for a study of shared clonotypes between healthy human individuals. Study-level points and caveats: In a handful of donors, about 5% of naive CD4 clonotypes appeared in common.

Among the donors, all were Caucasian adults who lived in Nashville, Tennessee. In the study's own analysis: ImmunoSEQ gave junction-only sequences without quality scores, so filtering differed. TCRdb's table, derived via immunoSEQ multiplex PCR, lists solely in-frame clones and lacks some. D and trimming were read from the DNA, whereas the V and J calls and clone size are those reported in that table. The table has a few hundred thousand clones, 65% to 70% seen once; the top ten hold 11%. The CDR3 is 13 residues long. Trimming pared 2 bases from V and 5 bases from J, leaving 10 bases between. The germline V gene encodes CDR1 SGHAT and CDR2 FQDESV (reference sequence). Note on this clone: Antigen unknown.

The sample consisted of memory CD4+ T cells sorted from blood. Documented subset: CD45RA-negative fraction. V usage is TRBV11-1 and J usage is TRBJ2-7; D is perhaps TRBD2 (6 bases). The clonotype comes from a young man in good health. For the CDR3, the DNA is TGTGCCAGCAGCTTATCGCTAGCGCACGAGCAGTACTTC. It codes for CASSLSLAHEQYF.